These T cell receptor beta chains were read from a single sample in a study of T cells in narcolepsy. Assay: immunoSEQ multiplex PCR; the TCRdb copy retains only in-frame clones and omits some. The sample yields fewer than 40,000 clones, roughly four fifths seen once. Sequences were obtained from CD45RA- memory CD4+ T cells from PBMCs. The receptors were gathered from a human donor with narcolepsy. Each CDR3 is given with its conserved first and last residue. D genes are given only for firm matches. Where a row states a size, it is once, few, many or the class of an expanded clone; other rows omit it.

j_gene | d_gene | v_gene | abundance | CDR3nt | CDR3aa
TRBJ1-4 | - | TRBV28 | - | TGTGCCAGCAGTTTATTCCGTTCCGCAACTAATGAAAAACTGTTTTTT | CASSLFRSATNEKLFF
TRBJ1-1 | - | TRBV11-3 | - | TGTGCCAGCAGCCTGGGGCCGAACACTGAAGCTTTCTTT | CASSLGPNTEAFF
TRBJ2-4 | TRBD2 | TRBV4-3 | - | TGCGCCAGCAGCCAAGATCATGGGAGGGTTTGGGCCAAAAACATTCAGTACTTC | CASSQDHGRVWAKNIQYF
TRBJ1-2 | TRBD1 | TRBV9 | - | TGTGCCAGCAGCGTAGCTGGGGGGACAGGATACGGCTACACCTTC | CASSVAGGTGYGYTF
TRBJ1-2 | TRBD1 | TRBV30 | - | TGTGCCTGGAGACAGGGGGAAAGTGGCTACACCTTC | CAWRQGESGYTF
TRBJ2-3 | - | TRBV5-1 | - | TGCGCCAGCAGCTTGGCCGGGTTGGGCACAGATACGCAGTATTTT | CASSLAGLGTDTQYF
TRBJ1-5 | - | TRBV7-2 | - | TGTGCCAGCAGCAAATCATTGGATCAGCCCCAGCATTTT | CASSKSLDQPQHF
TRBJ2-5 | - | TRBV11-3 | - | TGTGCCAGCAGCTTGGTTAGTCGCCAGACCCAGTACTTC | CASSLVSRQTQYF
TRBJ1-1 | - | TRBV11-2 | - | TGTGCCAGCAGCCAATCACAGGATTATGAAGCTTTCTTT | CASSQSQDYEAFF
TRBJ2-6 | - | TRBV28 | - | TGTGCCAGTGGACGACTCTCTGGGGCCAACGTCCTGACTTTC | CASGRLSGANVLTF
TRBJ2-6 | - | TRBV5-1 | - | TGCGCCAGCAGCTTGACAGGGAGAAGCTCTGGGGCCAACGTCCTGACTTTC | CASSLTGRSSGANVLTF
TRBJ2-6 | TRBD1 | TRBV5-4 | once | TGTGCCGGCAGCCGCTCAGGACAGGGATTGGGAGGGGCCAACGTCCTGACTTTC | CAGSRSGQGLGGANVLTF
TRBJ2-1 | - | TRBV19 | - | TGTGCCAGTACCCTCCTTTCCCACTCTGGGGATGAGCAGTTCTTC | CASTLLSHSGDEQFF
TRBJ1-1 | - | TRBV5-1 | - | TGCGCCAGCAGCCACTTAGGGCCGCTTAACACTGAAGCTTTCTTT | CASSHLGPLNTEAFF
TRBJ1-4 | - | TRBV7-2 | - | TGTGCCAGCAGCTTATCACTCAATGAAAAACTGTTTTTT | CASSLSLNEKLFF
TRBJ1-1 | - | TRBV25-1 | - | TGTGCCAGCAGTGAGGATAGGACAACTGAAGCTTTCTTT | CASSEDRTTEAFF
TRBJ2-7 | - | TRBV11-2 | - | TGTGCCAGCAGCTTAGTAGGCAGACACTACGAGCAGTACTTC | CASSLVGRHYEQYF
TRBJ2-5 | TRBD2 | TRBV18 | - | TGTGCCAGCTCACCACAACGAGCGGGAGGCCAAGAGACCCAGTACTTC | CASSPQRAGGQETQYF
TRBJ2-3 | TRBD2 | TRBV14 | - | TGTGCCAGCAGCCCTTTGGTAGCGGGGGGGCTGATTACAGATACGCAGTATTTT | CASSPLVAGGLITDTQYF
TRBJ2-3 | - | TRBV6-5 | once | TGTGCCAGCAGTTATTCCGGCCTGGGGACAGATACGCAGTATTTT | CASSYSGLGTDTQYF
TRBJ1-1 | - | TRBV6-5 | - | TGTGCCAGCAGTGCCGGCAGGGCTATTGAAGCTTTCTTT | CASSAGRAIEAFF
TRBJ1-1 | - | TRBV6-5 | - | TGTGCCAGCAGTCTAAGACAAGTGGAAGCTTTCTTT | CASSLRQVEAFF
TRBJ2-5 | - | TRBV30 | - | TGTGCCTGGGCAGGAGGGGGGTCTCAAGAGACCCAGTACTTC | CAWAGGGSQETQYF
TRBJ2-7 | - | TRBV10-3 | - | TGTGCCACCGAGAGCCCGGGACTGCACTCCTACGAGCAGTACTTC | CATESPGLHSYEQYF
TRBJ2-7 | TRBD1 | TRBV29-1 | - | TGCAGCGTCTCGATCAGGGGGTACGAGCAGTACTTC | CSVSIRGYEQYF
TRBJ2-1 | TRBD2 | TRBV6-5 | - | TGTGCCAGCAGTGTTTCAGCGGGGGGTTACAATGAGCAGTTCTTC | CASSVSAGGYNEQFF
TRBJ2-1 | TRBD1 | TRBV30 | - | TGTGCCTCTGACAGGGGGCCCTACAATGAGCAGTTCTTC | CASDRGPYNEQFF
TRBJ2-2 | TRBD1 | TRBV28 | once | TGTGCCAGCATCCAATCGACAGGGGGCGCCGGTACCGGGGAGCTGTTTTTT | CASIQSTGGAGTGELFF
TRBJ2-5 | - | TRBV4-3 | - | TGCGCCAGCAGCCCAGGGTTGCAAGAGACCCAGTACTTC | CASSPGLQETQYF
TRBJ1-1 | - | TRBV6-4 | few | TGTGCCAGCAGTAAGGAGGGAGGTTTAAACACTGAAGCTTTCTTT | CASSKEGGLNTEAFF
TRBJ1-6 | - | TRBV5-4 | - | TGTGCCAGCAGCCCGGGGGCAGGGGATTATAATTCACCCCTCCACTTT | CASSPGAGDYNSPLHF
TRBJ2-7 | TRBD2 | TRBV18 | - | TGTGCCAGCTCACGGCCGGGACTAGCGGCAAACGAGCAGTACTTC | CASSRPGLAANEQYF
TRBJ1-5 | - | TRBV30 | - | TGTGCCTGGAGTGTAGGGGACAATCAGCCCCAGCATTTT | CAWSVGDNQPQHF
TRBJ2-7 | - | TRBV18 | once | TGTGCCAGCTCGGCAGAGTCCTACGAGCAGTACTTC | CASSAESYEQYF
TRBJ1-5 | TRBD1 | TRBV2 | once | TGTGCCAGCAGTGATGAGGGGGCTGACAGCCAGCCCCAGCATTTT | CASSDEGADSQPQHF
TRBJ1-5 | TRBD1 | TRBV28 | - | TGTGCCAGCAGTTTAGTAGGGGGCGCCCCTCAGTCCCAGCATTTT | CASSLVGGAPQSQHF
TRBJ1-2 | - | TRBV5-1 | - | TGCGCCAGCAGCGGCGGGCCTCCCGGAGGCTATGGCTACACCTTC | CASSGGPPGGYGYTF
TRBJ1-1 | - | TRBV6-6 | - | TGTGCCAGCAGCCGACAGAGGAACACTGAAGCTTTCTTT | CASSRQRNTEAFF
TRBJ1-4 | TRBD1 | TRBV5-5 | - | TGTGCCAGCAGCTTGGCAGGGGGTCAAACTAATGAAAAACTGTTTTTT | CASSLAGGQTNEKLFF
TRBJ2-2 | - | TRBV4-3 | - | TGCGCCAGCAGCCCGGGACCGGGACGGAAGAACACCGGGGAGCTGTTTTTT | CASSPGPGRKNTGELFF
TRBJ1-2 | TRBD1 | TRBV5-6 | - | TGTGCCAGCAGTATTGCCGGGACAGGGGGGCCCCGCTACACCTTC | CASSIAGTGGPRYTF